This T cell receptor (beta chain) was identified in a study of response to subunit inactivated influenza vaccine. Study-wide findings and caveats: Authors suggested few new T cells are recruited by each seasonal influenza vaccination.

Regarding this clonotype: No antigen is known for it.

Each CDR3 protein is one row after TCRdb ran MiXCR on the RT-PCR reads. The sample consists of some 190,000 distinct CDR3 sequences, under 15% of them appearing once. The V end lost 0 bases, the J end lost 2 bases, and 10 bases lay between the germline ends. Looked up from germline, CDR1 is LGHNA and CDR2 is YSLEER. The CDR3 runs 15 residues. The sequence came from a man aged 45-65 years who received an inactivated influenza vaccine. Sequenced here: CD8+ T cells sorted from PBMCs, sampled 5 days after vaccination. V and J are TRBV4-3 and TRBJ2-5; D gene uncertain. The CDR3 bases are TGCGCCAGCAGCCAAGACGGAGACGCTCAAGAGACCCAGTACTTC. Residues: CASSQDGDAQETQYF.